The clone carrying this T cell receptor (beta chain) has just a few counts. Sequenced by immunoSEQ multiplex PCR; TCRdb stores in-frame clones only, minus some. The sample shows just under 75,000 clones, about 90% of them seen only once. The sample comes from a study of control samples from healthy donors and cancer patients. Germline trimming cut 0 bases from V and 10 bases from J; bases unmatched to any gene: 12. The V gene's germline CDR1 is SGDLS and CDR2 YYNGEE. There are 16 residues in the CDR3. V and J are TRBV9 and TRBJ2-1, with 8 positions matching TRBD2. The origin of this receptor is a woman between 50 and 59 years old in good health. Specimen: blood. The CDR3 DNA is TGTGCCAGCAGCGTAGCGGGAGGGTCTAATAGGCGCGAGCAGTTCTTC. Translated: CASSVAGGSNRREQFF.